These T cell receptor beta chains were read from a single sample in a study of CD8+CD57+ T cells in acquired aplastic anemia. TCRdb passed the reads through MiXCR, listing each CDR3 protein once. In the table there are about 160,000 distinct CDR3 sequences, roughly 48% of which are singletons. Sequencing used sorted CD4+, CD8+, or CD8+CD57+ T cells (not recorded which) from PBMCs. Receptor source: a human donor in good health. Each CDR3 is given with its conserved first and last residue. D genes are given only for firm matches. Not all rows give a size; the values are once, few, many and, for expanded clones, a class.

v_call	d_call	clone_size	j_call	cdr3_length	cdr3_aa	cdr3_nt
TRBV19	.	.	TRBJ2-7	14	CASSQTFSSYEQYF	TGTGCCAGTAGCCAGACGTTTAGCTCCTACGAGCAGTACTTC
TRBV29-1	.	many	TRBJ2-5	11	CSSGLAETQYF	TGCAGCTCCGGGCTAGCGGAGACCCAGTACTTC
TRBV2	.	.	TRBJ1-3	14	CARSTRDSGNTIYF	TGTGCCAGAAGTACCAGGGACTCTGGAAACACCATATATTTT
TRBV7-9	.	.	TRBJ1-3	13	CASSSARANTIYF	TGTGCCAGCAGCTCGGCAAGGGCCAACACCATATATTTT
TRBV12-5	.	many	TRBJ1-2	15	CASGWGRRANYGYTF	TGTGCTAGTGGTTGGGGCCGGAGAGCTAACTATGGCTACACCTTC
TRBV7-3	.	many	TRBJ2-7	14	CASSSQDTSYEQYF	TGTGCCAGCAGCTCTCAAGACACGTCCTACGAGCAGTACTTC
TRBV10-3	.	.	TRBJ1-4	12	CASRAGDEKLFF	TGTGCCAGCAGAGCCGGGGATGAAAAACTGTTTTTT
TRBV7-2	.	many	TRBJ2-1	15	CASSLVASTPNEQFF	TGTGCCAGCAGCTTAGTTGCGTCCACACCGAATGAGCAGTTCTTC
TRBV7-3	TRBD1	.	TRBJ1-6	14	CASSFRQGNSPLHF	TGTGCCAGCAGCTTCAGACAGGGGAATTCACCCCTCCACTTT
TRBV14	.	.	TRBJ1-1	12	CASSQVPQRPFF	TGTGCCAGCAGCCAAGTCCCGCAGAGACCTTTCTTT
TRBV12-3/TRBV12-4	.	.	TRBJ2-7	12	CASNLPGHEQYF	TGTGCCAGCAACCTCCCTGGGCACGAGCAGTACTTC
TRBV20-1	.	once	TRBJ1-5	13	CSARGGEAQPQHF	TGCAGTGCCCGCGGGGGGGAAGCTCAGCCCCAGCATTTT
TRBV7-9	.	many	TRBJ1-2	14	CASSPRDPRHGYTF	TGTGCCAGCAGCCCCCGGGACCCGCGGCATGGCTACACCTTC
TRBV10-3	.	.	TRBJ1-2	14	CAISEQIGISGYTF	TGTGCCATCAGTGAGCAAATCGGGATTAGTGGCTACACCTTC
TRBV6-1	.	.	TRBJ2-7	14	CASRSLQGSPEQYF	TGTGCCAGCAGATCCCTTCAGGGTTCCCCCGAGCAGTACTTC